This T cell receptor (beta chain) is from a study of beta chain features in type 1 diabetes. Study-level findings and limits: When Type 1 diabetes patients were examined, their TCRB CDR3s proved moderately but significantly shorter in all four CD4+ subsets. Naive, central memory and Treg TCRB repertoires seemed to resemble each other more closely in patients than they did in healthy donors.

The sequenced template was cDNA made from the entire isolated RNA. The protocol was immunoSEQ multiplex PCR, while the TCRdb copy is restricted to in-frame clones and leaves out a portion. The table records approximately 730,000 clones, around 15% of them present only once. Germline V gene sequence: CDR1 GTSNPN, CDR2 SVGIG (reference sequence). V was cut by 5 bases and J by 2 bases, with 9 bases left in between. This CDR3 has 12 residues. Sorting that relied on CD45RO/CCR7/CD25/CD127/CD95/CD27 yielded CD4+ naive, central memory, regulatory and stem cell-like memory cells. Purities in excess of 98% were seen in all sorted populations. Concerning this clone: The antigen is undetermined.

The receptor was isolated from a man aged 18-30 years with type 1 diabetes. The chain links TRBV30 to TRBJ2-5, with D perhaps TRBD2 (6 bases). Specimen: naive CD4+ T cells from blood. The CDR3, as DNA: TGTGCCTGGGGGGCGGGACAAGAGACCCAGTACTTC. Residues: CAWGAGQETQYF.